This T cell receptor (beta chain) was found in a study of T cell responses to AZD1222 COVID-19 vaccine. The method was immunoSEQ multiplex PCR; TCRdb's version includes in-frame clones alone and lacks a portion of them. The sample records some 150,000 clones, about 92% being singletons. Concerning this clone: Its target is not known.

The study, taken as a whole, reports: Repertoires were collected only later (after the peak T cell response had occurred).

V lost 6 bases, J lost 8 bases, and 10 bases lay in between. CDR1 and CDR2 (germline): MDHEN, SYDVKM. This CDR3 is built from 12 residues. V and J are TRBV28 and TRBJ1-4; no clear D gene. The material was peripheral blood, obtained on day 0 of AZD1222 vaccination. This TCR came from an adult in good health. CDR3 residues: CASRAVDEKLFF. The CDR3, as DNA: TGTGCCAGCAGGGCGGTGGACGAAAAACTGTTTTTT.